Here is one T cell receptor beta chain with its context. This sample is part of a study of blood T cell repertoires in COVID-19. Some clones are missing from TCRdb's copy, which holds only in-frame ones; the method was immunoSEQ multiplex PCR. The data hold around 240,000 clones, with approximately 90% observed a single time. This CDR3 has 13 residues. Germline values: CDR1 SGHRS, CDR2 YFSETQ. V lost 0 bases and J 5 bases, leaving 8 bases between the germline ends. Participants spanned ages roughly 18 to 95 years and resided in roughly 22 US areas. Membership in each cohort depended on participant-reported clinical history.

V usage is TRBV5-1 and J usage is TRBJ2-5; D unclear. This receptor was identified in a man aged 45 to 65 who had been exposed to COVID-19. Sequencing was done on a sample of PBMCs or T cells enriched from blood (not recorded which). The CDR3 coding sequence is TGCGCCAGCAGCTTGGGGCACGGGGAGACCCAGTACTTC. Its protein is CASSLGHGETQYF. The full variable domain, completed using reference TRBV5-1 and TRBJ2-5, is KAGVTQTPRYLIKTRGQQVTLSCSPISGHRSVSWYQQTPGQGLQFLFEYFSETQRNKGNFPGRFSGRQFSNSRSEMNVSTLELGDSALYLCASSLGHGETQYFGPGTRLLVL.